This TCR beta chain was documented in a study of T cell repertoires in cytomegalovirus infection (dated by TCRdb to the late 2010s). Looking at the study overall: Because public TCR beta signatures pointed to carriage of CMV infection together with the matching HLA type, the HLA type of each donor mattered for the analysis.

Regarding this clonotype: The specificity of this receptor is unknown. It has no much larger one-base neighbor in the sample; base qualities were not kept.

Counted from cysteine to phenylalanine, this CDR3 has 14 amino acids. Left in the record is the CDR3 DNA by itself, 42 bases read in frame from the first base. Cut back by 1 base and 7 bases, the V and J ends lie 14 bases apart. From the germline V gene, CDR1 is SGHAT and CDR2 is FQNNGV. Results and caveats for the whole study, not just this receptor: The ex vivo response was dominated by HLA-C-restricted CMV-specific TCR beta clonotypes, and the single most frequent clonotype in two of eight donors was supplied by these HLA-C-restricted clonotypes. Carriers of CMV infection plus the relevant HLA type were discriminated by the cumulative frequency of public TCR beta family members in the study cohort and in an independent approximately 360-donor cohort.

Instrument on record: Illumina HiSeq 1500. TCRdb handled the public reads itself, with Q25 trimming in fastp and clone calling in MiXCR, and kept productive beta chains. Under each unique CDR3 protein, matching rows form one entry showing the most common genes and DNA. The sample profile shows about 210,000 distinct CDR3 sequences; approximately 6.7% of them were found once. Of the sample, under 7% is held by the ten largest clones. This receptor was identified in a human donor in good health (CMV status not recorded). Some clones in this sample may be carry-over from other donors' samples. Recombination joined TRBV11-2 with TRBJ2-7; TRBD2 is a weak D gene call, 5 bases matching. Sequencing input: PBMCs. CDR3 region: CASSLAAPSGEQYF. The DNA is as follows: TGTGCCAGCAGCTTAGCAGCCCCCTCGGGGGAGCAGTACTTC.